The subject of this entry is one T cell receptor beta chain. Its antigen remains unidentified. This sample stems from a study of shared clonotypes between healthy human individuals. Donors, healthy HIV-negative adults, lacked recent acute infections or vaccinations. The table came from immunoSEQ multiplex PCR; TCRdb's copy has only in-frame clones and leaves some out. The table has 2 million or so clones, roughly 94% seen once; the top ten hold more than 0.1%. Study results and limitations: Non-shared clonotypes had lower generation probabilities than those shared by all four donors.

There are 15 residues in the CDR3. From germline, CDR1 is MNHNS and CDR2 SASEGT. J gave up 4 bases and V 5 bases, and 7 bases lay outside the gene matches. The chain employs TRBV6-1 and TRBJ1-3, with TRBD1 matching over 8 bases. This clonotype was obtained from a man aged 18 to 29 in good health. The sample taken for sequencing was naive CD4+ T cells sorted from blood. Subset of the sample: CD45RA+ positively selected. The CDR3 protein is CASSLQGAKGNTIYF. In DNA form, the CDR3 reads TGTGCCAGCAGTCTTCAGGGGGCGAAAGGAAACACCATATATTTT.